The sequence of this TCR beta chain was determined in a study of control samples from healthy donors and cancer patients. This clone was recorded once. The table came from immunoSEQ multiplex PCR; TCRdb's copy has only in-frame clones and leaves some out. The table records 70,000 or so clones, roughly 90% of them present only once. This receptor was taken from a man aged 55 to 70 with lung cancer. The sequencing input was PBMCs.

As DNA, the CDR3 is TGTGCCACCAGTGATTCTGCCAGAAAAAAACTGTTTTTT. This gives the protein CATSDSARKKLFF. The chain combines TRBV24-1 with TRBJ1-4, with D unclear. The CDR3 contains 13 residues. Looked up from germline, CDR1 is KGHDR and CDR2 is SFDVKD. Trimming removed 2 bases from V and 9 bases from J, with 9 bases in between.